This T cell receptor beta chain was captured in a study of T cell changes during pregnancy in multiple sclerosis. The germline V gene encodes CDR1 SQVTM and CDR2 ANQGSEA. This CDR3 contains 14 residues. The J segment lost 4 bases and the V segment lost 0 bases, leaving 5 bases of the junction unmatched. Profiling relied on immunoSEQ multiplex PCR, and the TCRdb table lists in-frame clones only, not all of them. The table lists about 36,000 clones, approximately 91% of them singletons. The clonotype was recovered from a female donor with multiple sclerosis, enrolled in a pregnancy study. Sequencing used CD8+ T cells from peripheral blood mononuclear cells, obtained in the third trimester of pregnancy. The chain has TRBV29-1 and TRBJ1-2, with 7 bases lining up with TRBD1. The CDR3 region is CSVEDQGQIYGYTF. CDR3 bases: TGCAGCGTTGAAGATCAGGGACAGATCTATGGCTACACCTTC.